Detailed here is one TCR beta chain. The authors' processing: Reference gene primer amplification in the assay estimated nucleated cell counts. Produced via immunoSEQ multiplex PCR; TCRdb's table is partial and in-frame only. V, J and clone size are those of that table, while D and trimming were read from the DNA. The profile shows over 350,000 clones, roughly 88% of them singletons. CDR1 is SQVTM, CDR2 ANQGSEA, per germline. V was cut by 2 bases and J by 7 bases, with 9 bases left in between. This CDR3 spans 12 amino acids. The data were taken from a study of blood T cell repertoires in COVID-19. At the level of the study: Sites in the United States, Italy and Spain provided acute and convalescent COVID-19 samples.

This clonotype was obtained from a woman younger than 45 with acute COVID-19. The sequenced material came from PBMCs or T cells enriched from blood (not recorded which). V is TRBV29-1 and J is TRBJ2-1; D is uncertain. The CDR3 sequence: CSVEPLENEQFF. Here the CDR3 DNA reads TGCAGCGTTGAACCTTTAGAGAATGAGCAGTTCTTC.